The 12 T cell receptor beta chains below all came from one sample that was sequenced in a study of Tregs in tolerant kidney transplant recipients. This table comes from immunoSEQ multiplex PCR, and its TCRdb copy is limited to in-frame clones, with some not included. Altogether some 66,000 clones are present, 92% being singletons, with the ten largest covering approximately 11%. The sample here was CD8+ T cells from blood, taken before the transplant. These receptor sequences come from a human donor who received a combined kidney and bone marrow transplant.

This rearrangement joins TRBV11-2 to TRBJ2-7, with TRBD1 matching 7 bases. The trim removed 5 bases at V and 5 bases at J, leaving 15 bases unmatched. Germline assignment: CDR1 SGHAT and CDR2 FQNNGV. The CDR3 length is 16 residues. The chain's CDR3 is CASSPHPRTGSNEQYF. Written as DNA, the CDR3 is TGTGCCAGCAGCCCACACCCCCGGACAGGCTCTAACGAGCAGTACTTC.

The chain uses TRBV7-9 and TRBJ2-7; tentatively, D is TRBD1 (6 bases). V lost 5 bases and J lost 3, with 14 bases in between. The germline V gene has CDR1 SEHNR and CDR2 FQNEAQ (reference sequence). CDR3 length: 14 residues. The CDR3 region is CASSTTGHLYEQYF. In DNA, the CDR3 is TGTGCCAGCAGCACCACGGGACACCTCTACGAGCAGTACTTC. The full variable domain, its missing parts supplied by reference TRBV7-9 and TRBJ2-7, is DTGVSQNPRHKITKRGQNVTFRCDPISEHNRLYWYRQTLGQGPEFLTYFQNEAQLEKSRLLSDRFSAERPKGSFSTLEIQRTEQGDSAMYLCASSTTGHLYEQYFGPGTRLTVT.

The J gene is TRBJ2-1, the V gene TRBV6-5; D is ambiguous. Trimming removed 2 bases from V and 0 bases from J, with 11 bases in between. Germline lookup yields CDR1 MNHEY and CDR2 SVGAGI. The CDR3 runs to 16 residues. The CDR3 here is CASSYHGPSSYNEQFF. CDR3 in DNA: TGTGCCAGCAGTTACCATGGCCCTAGCTCCTACAATGAGCAGTTCTTC.

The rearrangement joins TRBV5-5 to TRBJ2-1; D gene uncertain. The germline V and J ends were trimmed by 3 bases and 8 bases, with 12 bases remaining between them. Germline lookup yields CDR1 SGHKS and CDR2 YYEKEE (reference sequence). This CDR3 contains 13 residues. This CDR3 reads CASSYTQVHEQFF. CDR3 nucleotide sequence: TGTGCCAGCAGCTACACCCAGGTCCATGAGCAGTTCTTC.

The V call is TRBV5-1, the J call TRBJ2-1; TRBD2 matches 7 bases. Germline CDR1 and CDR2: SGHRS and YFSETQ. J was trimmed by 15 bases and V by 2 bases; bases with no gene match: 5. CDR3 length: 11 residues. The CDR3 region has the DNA TGCGCCAGCAGCTTCGGGGGGTTAGCGTTCTTC. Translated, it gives CASSFGGLAFF.

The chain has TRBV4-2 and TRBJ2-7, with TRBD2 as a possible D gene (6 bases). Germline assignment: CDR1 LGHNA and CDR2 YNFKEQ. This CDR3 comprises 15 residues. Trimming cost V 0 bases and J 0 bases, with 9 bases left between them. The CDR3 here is CASSQEGSGSYEQYF. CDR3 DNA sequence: TGTGCCAGCAGCCAAGAGGGTAGCGGCTCCTACGAGCAGTACTTC.

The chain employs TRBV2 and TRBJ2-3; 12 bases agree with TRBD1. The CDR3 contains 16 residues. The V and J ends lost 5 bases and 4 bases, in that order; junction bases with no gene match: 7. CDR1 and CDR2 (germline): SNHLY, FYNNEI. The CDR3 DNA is TGTGCCAGCAGTACCGGGACAGGGGGCGCGGCAGATACGCAGTATTTT. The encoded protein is CASSTGTGGAADTQYF.

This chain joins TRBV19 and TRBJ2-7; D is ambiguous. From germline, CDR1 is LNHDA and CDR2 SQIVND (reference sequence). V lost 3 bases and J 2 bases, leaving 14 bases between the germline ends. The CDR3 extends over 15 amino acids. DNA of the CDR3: TGTGCCAGTAGTATCGCTGGCAGCGTTACCTACGAGCAGTACTTC. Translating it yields CASSIAGSVTYEQYF. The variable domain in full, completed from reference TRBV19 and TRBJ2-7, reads DGGITQSPKYLFRKEGQNVTLSCEQNLNHDAMYWYRQDPGQGLRLIYYSQIVNDFQKGDIAEGYSVSREKKESFPLTVTSAQKNPTAFYLCASSIAGSVTYEQYFGPGTRLTVT.

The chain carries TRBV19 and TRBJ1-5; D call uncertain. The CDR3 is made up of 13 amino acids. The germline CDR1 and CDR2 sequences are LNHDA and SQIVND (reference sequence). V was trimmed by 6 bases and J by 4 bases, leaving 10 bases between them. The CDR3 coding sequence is TGTGCCAGTAGCCCGACGGGGAATCAGCCCCAGCATTTT. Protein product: CASSPTGNQPQHF.

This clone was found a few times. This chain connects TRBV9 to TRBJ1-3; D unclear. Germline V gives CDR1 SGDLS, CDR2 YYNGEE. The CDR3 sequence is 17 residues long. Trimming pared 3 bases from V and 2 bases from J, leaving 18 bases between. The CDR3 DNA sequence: TGTGCCAGCAGCGCCGTTCTCGGAGCCCCCGCTGGAAACACCATATATTTT. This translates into CASSAVLGAPAGNTIYF.

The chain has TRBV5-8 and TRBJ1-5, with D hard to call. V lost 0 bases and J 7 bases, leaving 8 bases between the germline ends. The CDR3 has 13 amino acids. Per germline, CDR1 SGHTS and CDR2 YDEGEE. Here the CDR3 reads CASSLVGSQPQHF. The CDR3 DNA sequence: TGTGCCAGCAGCTTGGTAGGGAGCCAGCCCCAGCATTTT.

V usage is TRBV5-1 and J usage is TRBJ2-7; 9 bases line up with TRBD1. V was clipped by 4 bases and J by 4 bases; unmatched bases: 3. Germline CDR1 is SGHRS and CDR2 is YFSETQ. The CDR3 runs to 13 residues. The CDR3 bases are TGCGCCAGCAGCGGGACAGGGATATACGAGCAGTACTTC. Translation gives CASSGTGIYEQYF.